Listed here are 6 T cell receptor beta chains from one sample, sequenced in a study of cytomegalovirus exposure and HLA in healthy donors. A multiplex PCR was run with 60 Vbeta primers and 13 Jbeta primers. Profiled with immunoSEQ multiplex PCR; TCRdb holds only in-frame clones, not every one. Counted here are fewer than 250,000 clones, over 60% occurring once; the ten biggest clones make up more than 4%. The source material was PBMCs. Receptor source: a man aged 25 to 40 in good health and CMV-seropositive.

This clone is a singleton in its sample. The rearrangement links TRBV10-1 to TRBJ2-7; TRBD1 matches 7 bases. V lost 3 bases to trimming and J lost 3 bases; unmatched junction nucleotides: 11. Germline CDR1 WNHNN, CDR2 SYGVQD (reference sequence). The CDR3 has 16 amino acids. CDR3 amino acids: CASSDRDSMAFYEQYF. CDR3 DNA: TGCGCCAGCAGTGACCGGGACAGCATGGCTTTCTACGAGCAGTACTTC.

CDR3 sequence (DNA): TGTGCCAGCAGCTTAAGCGGGAGCTCCTACGAGCAGTACTTC. It translates to CASSLSGSSYEQYF. This rearrangement joins TRBV5-4 to TRBJ2-7, with 8 bases that match TRBD2. Looked up from germline, CDR1 is SGHNT and CDR2 is YYREEE (reference sequence). After removal of 2 bases from V and 0 bases from J, the junction contained 1 base not matched to a gene. The CDR3 loop spans 14 amino acids.

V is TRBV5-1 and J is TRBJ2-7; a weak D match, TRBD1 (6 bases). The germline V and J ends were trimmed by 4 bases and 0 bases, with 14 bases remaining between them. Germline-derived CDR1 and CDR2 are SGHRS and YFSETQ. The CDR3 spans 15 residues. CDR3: CASSPDGTSSYEQYF. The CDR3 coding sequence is TGCGCCAGCAGCCCGGATGGGACAAGCTCCTACGAGCAGTACTTC.

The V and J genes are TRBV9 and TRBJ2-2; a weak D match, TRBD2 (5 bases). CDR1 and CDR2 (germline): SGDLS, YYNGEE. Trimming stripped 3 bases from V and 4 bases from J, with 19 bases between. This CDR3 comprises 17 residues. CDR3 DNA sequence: TGTGCCAGCAGCGGACTCGGGGTAGCTGACGGCACCGGGGAGCTGTTTTTT. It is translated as CASSGLGVADGTGELFF.

CDR3 in amino acids: CASSPMGRSGRNEQFF. CDR3 sequence (DNA): TGTGCCAGCAGCCCCATGGGTAGGAGCGGACGCAATGAGCAGTTCTTC. The J gene is TRBJ2-1, the V gene TRBV4-2; possibly TRBD2 for D (5 bases). Trimming removed 4 bases from V and 6 bases from J, with 19 bases in between. The V gene's germline CDR1 is LGHNA and CDR2 YNFKEQ. The CDR3 covers 16 residues.

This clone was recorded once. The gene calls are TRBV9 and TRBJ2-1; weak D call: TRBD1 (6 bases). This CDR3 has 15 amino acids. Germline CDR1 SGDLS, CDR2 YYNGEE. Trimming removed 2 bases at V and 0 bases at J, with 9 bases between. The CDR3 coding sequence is TGTGCCAGCAGCGTGCCGACAGGCTCCTACAATGAGCAGTTCTTC. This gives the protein CASSVPTGSYNEQFF.